This T cell receptor (beta chain) was retrieved from a study of tumor and adjacent non-tumor tissue in lung cancer. Study-wide background: The cohort had under 15 adenocarcinoma, a couple of squamous cell and 1 small cell patients. Each sample yielded 3.9 million or so productive TCRbeta reads on average. Stage I to III disease affected approximately 11 men and roughly five women aged about 31 to 85. Study conclusions and caveats: TCR diversity was significantly greater in tumor than normal lung tissue.

To note about this clonotype: The antigen remains undetermined.

TCRbeta libraries were built with three rounds of nested PCR, modified from ARM-PCR. TCRdb re-derived calls from the multiplex PCR reads in MiXCR, one entry per CDR3 protein. The sample yields around 99,000 distinct CDR3 sequences, 60% to 70% seen once. This sample's RNA came from whole unsorted tissue. Distant lung tissue was collected more than 3 cm away from the tumor edge. This clonotype originated in a man between 60 and 75 years old with non-small cell lung cancer. Material for sequencing was distant non-tumor lung tissue.

CDR3 sequence reads: CASLVTDQFNSPLHF. In nucleotides, the CDR3 is TGTGCCAGCTTGGTTACGGACCAATTCAATTCACCCCTCCACTTT. The chain carries TRBV5-4 and TRBJ1-6; no reliable D call. Germline V CDR1 and CDR2: SGHNT, YYREEE (reference sequence). V was clipped by 7 bases and J by 7 bases, with 18 bases between them. There are 15 residues in the CDR3.